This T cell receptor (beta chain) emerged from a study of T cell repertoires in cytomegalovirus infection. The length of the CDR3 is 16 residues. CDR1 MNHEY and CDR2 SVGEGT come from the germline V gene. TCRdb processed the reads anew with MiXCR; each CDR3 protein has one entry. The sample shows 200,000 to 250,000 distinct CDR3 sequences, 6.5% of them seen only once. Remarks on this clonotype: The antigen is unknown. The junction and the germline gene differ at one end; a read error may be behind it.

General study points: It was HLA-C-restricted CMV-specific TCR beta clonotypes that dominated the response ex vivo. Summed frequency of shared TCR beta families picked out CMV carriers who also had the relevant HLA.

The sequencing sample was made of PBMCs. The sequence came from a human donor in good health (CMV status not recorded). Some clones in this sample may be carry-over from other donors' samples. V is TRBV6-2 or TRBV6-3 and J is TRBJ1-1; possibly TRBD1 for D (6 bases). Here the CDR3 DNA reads TGTCCCAGCCACGGGGAGGACAGAAACATAAACACTGAAGCTTTCTTT. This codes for CPSHGEDRNINTEAFF.